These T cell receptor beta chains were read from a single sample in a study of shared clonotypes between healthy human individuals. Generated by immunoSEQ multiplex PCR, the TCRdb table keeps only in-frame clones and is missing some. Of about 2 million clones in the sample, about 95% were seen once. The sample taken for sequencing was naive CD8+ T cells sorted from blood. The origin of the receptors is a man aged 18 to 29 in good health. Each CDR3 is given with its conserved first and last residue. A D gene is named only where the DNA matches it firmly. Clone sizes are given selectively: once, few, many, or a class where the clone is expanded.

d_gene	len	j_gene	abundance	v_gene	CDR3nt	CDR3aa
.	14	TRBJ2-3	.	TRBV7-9	TGTGCCAGCAGTACGAGGGAGAGCACAGATACGCAGTATTTT	CASSTRESTDTQYF
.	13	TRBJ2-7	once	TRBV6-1	TGTGCCAGCAGTGGGACGGACTCCTACGAGCAGTACTTC	CASSGTDSYEQYF
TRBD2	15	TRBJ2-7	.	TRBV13	TGTGCCAGCAGCTCGACTAGCGGGAGGGCAAACGAGCAGTACTTC	CASSSTSGRANEQYF
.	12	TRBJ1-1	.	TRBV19	TGTGCCAGTACCCATGAGGGTCCTGAAGCTTTCTTT	CASTHEGPEAFF
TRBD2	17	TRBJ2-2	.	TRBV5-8	TGTGCCAGCAGCCCGCGGGCTAGCGGGCCGAACACCGGGGAGCTGTTTTTT	CASSPRASGPNTGELFF
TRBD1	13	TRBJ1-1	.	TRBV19	TGTGCCAGTAGTATATCCAGGGGGGCTGAAGCTTTCTTT	CASSISRGAEAFF
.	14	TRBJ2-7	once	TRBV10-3	TGTGCCATCAGTGAGTCGGAGAGACCCTACGAGCAGTACTTC	CAISESERPYEQYF
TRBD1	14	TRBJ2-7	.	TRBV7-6	TGTGCCAGCAGCTCGGGACAGGGTCCCTACGAGCAGTACTTC	CASSSGQGPYEQYF
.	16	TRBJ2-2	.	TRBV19	TGTGCCAGTAGTATTCTTGCAGAATTAAACACCGGGGAGCTGTTTTTT	CASSILAELNTGELFF
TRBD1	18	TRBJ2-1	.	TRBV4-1	TGCGCCAGCAGCCAAGCCCCTCTCCCGGGACAGGGGGGCAATGAGCAGTTCTTC	CASSQAPLPGQGGNEQFF
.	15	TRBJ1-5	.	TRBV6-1	TGTGCCAGCAGTGATAGGTTAACGTTGAATCAGCCCCAGCATTTT	CASSDRLTLNQPQHF
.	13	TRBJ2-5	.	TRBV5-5	TGTGCCAGCAGCTTGGACAGACAAGAGACCCAGTACTTC	CASSLDRQETQYF
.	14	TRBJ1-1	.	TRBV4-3	TGCGCCAGCAGCCATGCAGGACTTTCTGATCGAGCTTTCTTT	CASSHAGLSDRAFF
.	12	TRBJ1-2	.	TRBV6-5	TGTGCCAGCAGTCCACAGGGTGCTGGCTACACCTTC	CASSPQGAGYTF
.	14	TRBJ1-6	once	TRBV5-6	TGTGCCAGCAGCTTGTCCCCTCTAGGATCACCCCTCCACTTT	CASSLSPLGSPLHF
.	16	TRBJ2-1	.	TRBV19	TGTGCCAGTAGTATAGATTCGGACAGTCTCCGCAATGAGCAGTTCTTC	CASSIDSDSLRNEQFF
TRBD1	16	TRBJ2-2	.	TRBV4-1	TGCGCCAGCAGCCAAGCCCAGGGGGCTGGCACCGGGGAGCTGTTTTTT	CASSQAQGAGTGELFF
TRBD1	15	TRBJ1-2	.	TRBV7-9	TGTGCCAGCAGCTTAGGACAGGGTCCTAAGTCTGGCTACACCTTC	CASSLGQGPKSGYTF
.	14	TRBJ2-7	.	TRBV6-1	TGTGCCAGCAGTGAATACAGGGAAACCTACGAGCAGTACTTC	CASSEYRETYEQYF
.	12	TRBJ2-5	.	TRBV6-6	TGTGCCAGCACGGTGGCGGATGAGACCCAGTACTTC	CASTVADETQYF
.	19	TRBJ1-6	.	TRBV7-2	TGTGCCAGCAGCTTACCCATCATGACAATGGGGGCTGATAATTCACCCCTCCACTTT	CASSLPIMTMGADNSPLHF
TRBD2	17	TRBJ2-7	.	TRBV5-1	TGCGCCAGCAGCTTGGCCTGGGCGGCGGGAGCTTTCTACGAGCAGTACTTC	CASSLAWAAGAFYEQYF
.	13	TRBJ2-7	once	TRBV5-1	TGCGCCAGCAGTTACGGACAAACCTACGAGCAGTACTTC	CASSYGQTYEQYF
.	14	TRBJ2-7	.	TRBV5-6	TGTGCCAGCAGCTCGCCGGACAGAACGTACGAGCAGTACTTC	CASSSPDRTYEQYF
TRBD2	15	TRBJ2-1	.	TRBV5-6	TGTGCCAGCAGCAGCGGACTAGCGGGGAACAATGAGCAGTTCTTC	CASSSGLAGNNEQFF
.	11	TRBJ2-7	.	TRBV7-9	TGTGCCAGCAGCGCCGAATACGAGCAGTACTTC	CASSAEYEQYF
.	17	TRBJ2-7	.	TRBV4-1	TGCGCCAGCAGCCAAAGGGCAGGCCCACTTGAGGGAGGCGAGCAGTACTTC	CASSQRAGPLEGGEQYF
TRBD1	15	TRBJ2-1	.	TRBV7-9	TGTGCCAGCAGCTTACCCGGGACAGGGGATAATGAGCAGTTCTTC	CASSLPGTGDNEQFF